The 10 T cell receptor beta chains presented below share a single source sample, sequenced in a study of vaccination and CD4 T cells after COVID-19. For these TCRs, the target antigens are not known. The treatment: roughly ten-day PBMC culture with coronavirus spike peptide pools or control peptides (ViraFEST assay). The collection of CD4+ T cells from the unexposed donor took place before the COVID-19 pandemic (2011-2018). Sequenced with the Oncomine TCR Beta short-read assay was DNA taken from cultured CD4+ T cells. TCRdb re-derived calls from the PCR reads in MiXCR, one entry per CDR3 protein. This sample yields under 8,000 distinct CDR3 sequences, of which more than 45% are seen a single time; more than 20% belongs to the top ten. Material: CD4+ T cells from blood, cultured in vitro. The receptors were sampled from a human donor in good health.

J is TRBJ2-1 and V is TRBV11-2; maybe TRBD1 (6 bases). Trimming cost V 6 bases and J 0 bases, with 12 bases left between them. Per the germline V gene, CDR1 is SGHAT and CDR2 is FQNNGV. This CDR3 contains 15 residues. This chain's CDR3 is CASSNTGFSYNEQFF. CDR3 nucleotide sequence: TGTGCCAGCAGTAACACAGGGTTCTCCTACAATGAGCAGTTCTTC. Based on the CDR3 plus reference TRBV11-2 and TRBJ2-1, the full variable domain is EAGVAQSPRYKIIEKRQSVAFWCNPISGHATLYWYQQILGQGPKLLIQFQNNGVVDDSQLPKDRFSAERLKGVDSTLKIQPAKLEDSAVYLCASSNTGFSYNEQFFGPGTRLTVL.

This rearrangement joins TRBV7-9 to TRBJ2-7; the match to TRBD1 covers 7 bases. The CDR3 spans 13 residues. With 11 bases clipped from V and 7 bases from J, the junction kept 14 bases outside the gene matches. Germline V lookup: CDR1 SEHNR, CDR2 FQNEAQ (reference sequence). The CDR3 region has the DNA TGTGCCGTTATGACAGGGAGCTATACGGAGCAGTACTTC. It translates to CAVMTGSYTEQYF.

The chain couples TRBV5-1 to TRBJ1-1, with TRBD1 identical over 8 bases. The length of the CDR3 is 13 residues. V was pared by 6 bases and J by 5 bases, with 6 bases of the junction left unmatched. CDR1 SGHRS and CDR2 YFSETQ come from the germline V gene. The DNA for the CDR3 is TGCGCCAGCACCGGGACAGGAAGGACTGAAGCTTTCTTT. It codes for CASTGTGRTEAFF. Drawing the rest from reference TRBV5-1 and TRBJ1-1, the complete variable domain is KAGVTQTPRYLIKTRGQQVTLSCSPISGHRSVSWYQQTPGQGLQFLFEYFSETQRNKGNFPGRFSGRQFSNSRSEMNVSTLELGDSALYLCASTGTGRTEAFFGQGTRLTVV.

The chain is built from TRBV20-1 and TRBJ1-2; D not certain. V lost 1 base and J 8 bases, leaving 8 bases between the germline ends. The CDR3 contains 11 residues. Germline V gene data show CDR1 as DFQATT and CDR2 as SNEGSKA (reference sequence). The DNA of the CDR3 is TGCAGTGCTAGAGGGGGAAGCGGCTACACCTTC. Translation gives CSARGGSGYTF.

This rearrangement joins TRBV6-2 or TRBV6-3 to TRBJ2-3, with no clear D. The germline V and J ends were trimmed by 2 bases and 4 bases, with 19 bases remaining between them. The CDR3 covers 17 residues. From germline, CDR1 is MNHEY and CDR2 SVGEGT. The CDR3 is CASSYQVRALRPDTQYF. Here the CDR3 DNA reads TGTGCCAGCAGTTACCAGGTTCGGGCCCTCCGCCCAGATACGCAGTATTTT.

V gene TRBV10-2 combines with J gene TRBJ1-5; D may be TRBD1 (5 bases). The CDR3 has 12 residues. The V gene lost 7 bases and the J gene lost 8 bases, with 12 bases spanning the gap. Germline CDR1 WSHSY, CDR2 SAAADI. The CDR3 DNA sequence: TGCGCCAGCAAAGGCGGGGGGAAGCCCCAGCATTTT. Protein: CASKGGGKPQHF.

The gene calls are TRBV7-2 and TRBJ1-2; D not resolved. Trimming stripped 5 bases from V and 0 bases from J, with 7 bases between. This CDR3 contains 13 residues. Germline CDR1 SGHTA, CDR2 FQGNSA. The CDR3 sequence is CASSLGANYGYTF. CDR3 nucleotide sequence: TGTGCCAGCAGCCTTGGAGCTAACTATGGCTACACCTTC. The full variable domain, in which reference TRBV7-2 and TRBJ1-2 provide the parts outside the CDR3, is GAGVSQSPSNKVTEKGKDVELRCDPISGHTALYWYRQSLGQGLEFLIYFQGNSAPDKSGLPSDRFSAERTGGSVSTLTIQRTQQEDSAVYLCASSLGANYGYTFGSGTRLTVV.

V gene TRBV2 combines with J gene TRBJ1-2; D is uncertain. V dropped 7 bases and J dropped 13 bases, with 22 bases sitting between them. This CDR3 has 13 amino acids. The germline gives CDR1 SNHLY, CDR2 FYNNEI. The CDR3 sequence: CASNYPSTPAVTF. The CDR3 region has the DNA TGTGCCAGCAACTACCCTTCCACTCCAGCCGTCACCTTC.

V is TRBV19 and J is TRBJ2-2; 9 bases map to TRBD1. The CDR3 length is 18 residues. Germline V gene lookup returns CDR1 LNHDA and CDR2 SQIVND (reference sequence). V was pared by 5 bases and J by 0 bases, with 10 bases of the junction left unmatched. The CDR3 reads CASSVTGGVHANTGELFF. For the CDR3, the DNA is TGTGCCAGTAGTGTCACAGGGGGCGTACACGCGAACACCGGGGAGCTGTTTTTT. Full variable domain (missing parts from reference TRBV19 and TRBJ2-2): DGGITQSPKYLFRKEGQNVTLSCEQNLNHDAMYWYRQDPGQGLRLIYYSQIVNDFQKGDIAEGYSVSREKKESFPLTVTSAQKNPTAFYLCASSVTGGVHANTGELFFGEGSRLTVL.

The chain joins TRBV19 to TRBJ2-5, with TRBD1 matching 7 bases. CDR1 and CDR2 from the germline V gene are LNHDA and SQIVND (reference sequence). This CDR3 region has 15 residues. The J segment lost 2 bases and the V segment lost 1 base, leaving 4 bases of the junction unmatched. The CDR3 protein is CASSIGRRGQETQYF. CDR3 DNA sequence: TGTGCCAGTAGTATAGGGCGCAGGGGGCAAGAGACCCAGTACTTC.